A single sample gave rise to the 8 T cell receptor beta chains below, sequenced in a study of T cells after yellow fever vaccination (dated by TCRdb to the late 2010s). Libraries came from 5' RACE. TCRdb records Illumina HiSeq 2500 as the sequencer. TCRdb reran the public reads through fastp at Q25 and MiXCR, keeping productive beta chains. Merged by CDR3 protein, the rows form single entries marked with the most common genes and DNA. For this sample the table gives 500,000 to 700,000 distinct CDR3 sequences, of which over 15% were detected only once. Roughly an eighth of the sample goes to the ten largest clones. In the paper's terms, the treatment or condition label means: live attenuated yellow fever vaccine strain. Sequencing was performed on PBMCs, taken 15 days after the yellow fever booster vaccination. The receptors stem from a young man who received the YFV17D yellow fever vaccine.

This clonotype appeared a few times. The rearrangement uses TRBV7-2 and TRBJ2-3; D call uncertain. Germline V CDR1 and CDR2: SGHTA, FQGNSA. This CDR3 region has 12 residues. The V end lost 4 bases, the J end lost 7 bases, and 9 bases lay between the germline ends. The CDR3 DNA follows: TGTGCCAGCAGCTCCTTCGGCCATACGCAGTATTTT. Its protein product is CASSSFGHTQYF.

This chain uses TRBV2 with TRBJ1-1; D not certain. V was clipped by 6 bases and J by 1 base, with 12 bases between them. CDR3 length: 14 amino acids. Germline values: CDR1 SNHLY, CDR2 FYNNEI. The CDR3, as DNA: TGTGCCAGCAGCGGACGGGGAACGAACACTGAAGCTTTCTTT. Translation gives CASSGRGTNTEAFF.

The chain uses TRBV10-3 and TRBJ2-5, with D possibly TRBD2 on 5 matching bases. Trimming left V 0 bases short and J 1 base short, with 6 bases between. The CDR3 has 14 amino acids. Germline lookup yields CDR1 ENHRY and CDR2 SYGVKD. The CDR3 coding sequence is TGTGCCATCAGTGAGTCAAGCGGCCAAGAGACCCAGTACTTC. It encodes CAISESSGQETQYF.

The V call is TRBV15, the J call TRBJ1-5; D might be TRBD1 (5 bases). V lost 3 bases, J lost 0 bases, and 18 bases lay in between. CDR1 LNHNV and CDR2 YYDKDF come from the germline V gene (reference sequence). The CDR3 loop spans 18 amino acids. CDR3: CATSRVTGTGYSNQPQHF. The CDR3 DNA follows: TGTGCCACCAGCAGGGTTACCGGGACGGGATATAGCAATCAGCCCCAGCATTTT.

A few counts support this clonotype. V is TRBV7-9 and J is TRBJ2-2; no reliable D call. The ends were cut back, 7 bases at V and 7 bases at J, with 10 bases in the middle. CDR3 length equals 12 residues. CDR1 SEHNR and CDR2 FQNEAQ come from the germline V gene (reference sequence). The CDR3 DNA reads as TGTGCCAGCATCCTAGGCCTCGGGGAGCTGTTTTTT. Translated, it gives CASILGLGELFF.

This clonotype was observed a handful of times. The CDR3 loop reads CASSFAVGRTDTQYF. CDR3 coding DNA: TGTGCCAGCAGTTTTGCTGTGGGGCGCACAGATACGCAGTATTTT. This rearrangement joins TRBV28 to TRBJ2-3; D perhaps matches TRBD1 (5 bases). The germline gives CDR1 MDHEN, CDR2 SYDVKM. V was cut by 3 bases and J by 1 base, with 11 bases left in between. The CDR3 has 15 residues.

This clonotype was detected only a few times. The chain links TRBV12-3 or TRBV12-4 to TRBJ2-7; 9 nucleotides agree with TRBD2. V was clipped by 5 bases and J by 3 bases; unmatched bases: 5. The CDR3 is made up of 14 amino acids. The CDR3 DNA reads TGTGCCAGCAGTCGGCCTAGCGGGGTCTACGAGCAGTACTTC. It encodes CASSRPSGVYEQYF.

This clonotype has a handful of counts. The rearrangement joins TRBV29-1 to TRBJ2-5; D assignment may be TRBD1 or TRBD2 (6 bases each). The V gene's germline CDR1 is SQVTM and CDR2 ANQGSEA. The length of the CDR3 is 13 residues. Deletions cut 2 bases from V and 4 bases from J, with 11 bases between. In DNA form, the CDR3 reads TGCAGCGTTGAAATGGGGGGCTTAGAGACCCAGTACTTC. As protein: CSVEMGGLETQYF.